Below, 5 T cell receptor beta chains from the same sample are listed, as sequenced in a study of blood T cells in healthy people across ages. A J-beta primer mix and a sample-barcoded 5' primer were used in a second PCR of about 6 to 12 cycles. TCRdb ran MiXCR on the 5' RACE reads and lists one entry per CDR3 protein. Of around 800,000 distinct CDR3 sequences listed, roughly 44% were seen once; the top ten hold approximately 19%. The sample comprised blood. These receptors originate from a man between 60 and 75 years old in good health.

This chain links TRBV5-6 with TRBJ2-7, with 10 positions matching TRBD1. CDR1 and CDR2 (germline): SGHDT, YYEEEE. The CDR3 extends over 18 amino acids. After removal of 1 base from V and 6 bases from J, the junction contained 16 bases not matched to a gene. The CDR3 spells CASSLYLVFVTGGSEQYF. The CDR3 coding sequence is TGTGCCAGCAGCTTGTACTTGGTGTTCGTGACAGGGGGCTCCGAGCAGTACTTC. The variable domain in full, with the rest retrieved from reference TRBV5-6 and TRBJ2-7, is DAGVTQSPTHLIKTRGQQVTLRCSPKSGHDTVSWYQQALGQGPQFIFQYYEEEERQRGNFPDRFSGHQFPNYSSELNVNALLLGDSALYLCASSLYLVFVTGGSEQYFGPGTRLTVT.

V is TRBV5-1 and J is TRBJ2-3; TRBD2 is a possible D gene (6 bases). Trimming removed 3 bases at V and 1 base at J, with 12 bases between. Per the germline V gene, CDR1 is SGHRS and CDR2 is YFSETQ. CDR3 length equals 15 residues. CDR3 in DNA: TGCGCCAGCAGCTCGGTTCCGGGGGGCACAGATACGCAGTATTTT. Translating gives CASSSVPGGTDTQYF.

V gene TRBV25-1 combines with J gene TRBJ1-2; 9 bases map to TRBD1. This CDR3 has 17 residues. The germline gives CDR1 MGHDK, CDR2 SYGVNS. The V gene end was trimmed by 3 bases and the J gene end by 4 bases; junction bases not matched to a gene: 12. CDR3 amino acids: CASSDSVIWTGAYGYTF. CDR3 DNA sequence: TGTGCCAGCAGTGATAGTGTTATCTGGACAGGGGCCTATGGCTACACCTTC.

Comments on this clonotype: Being one base from a much bigger clone, this may be a read error. V and J are TRBV24-1 and TRBJ2-3, with D hard to call. CDR1 is KGHDR, CDR2 SFDVKD, per germline. The CDR3 runs to 13 residues. V dropped 4 bases and J dropped 1 base, with 5 bases sitting between them. The CDR3, as DNA: TGTGCCACCAGTGACCGGGGCACAGATACGCAGTATTTT. Protein product: CATSDRGTDTQYF.

This clonotype showed up just a few times. This rearrangement joins TRBV7-2 to TRBJ2-6; 11 bases fit TRBD1. This CDR3 is 17 amino acids long. Trimming at V came to 3 bases and at J to 2 bases, leaving 3 bases not matched to a gene. Germline-derived CDR1 and CDR2 are SGHTA and FQGNSA. CDR3 amino acids: CASSFWTGGAGANVLTF. The CDR3 coding sequence is TGTGCCAGCAGCTTTTGGACAGGGGGCGCTGGGGCCAACGTCCTGACTTTC.